This T cell receptor beta chain was observed in a study of tumor-infiltrating lymphocytes in localized non-small cell lung cancer (dated by TCRdb to 2020 to 2022). Regarding the complete study: Patients whose samples were collected after neoadjuvant chemotherapy, as well as both smokers and never-smokers and several histologies, were included in the cohort. From each patient came resected tumor tissue plus uninvolved lung tissue from that same patient, and the uninvolved lung tissue was described as non-adjacent to the tumor. Alongside flow cytometry, multiplex immunofluorescence, RNA-seq, exome sequencing and proteomics, TCR sequencing was applied to the same patients as one of several integrated assays. In total, the ICON cohort consisted of over a hundred surgical patients with localized non-small cell lung cancer who had their tumors resected. The paired tumor versus uninvolved lung comparison of immunoSEQ T-cell fraction included roughly 60 patients.

Taken from cysteine to phenylalanine, the CDR3 has 15 residues. Of all the DNA, just the CDR3 is kept, 45 bases in frame from base 1. Between the V and J ends, shortened by 2 bases and 6 bases respectively, the junction contains 17 bases. According to the germline V gene, CDR1 reads SGDLS and CDR2 reads YYNGEE. The T-cell fraction in tumor and uninvolved lung tissue was obtained from TCR sequencing using the immunoSEQ assay. Under the source paper's analysis protocol: In the survival analysis, patients were divided into a high T-cell fraction group (upper tertile) and a low T-cell fraction group (lower two tertiles), and the two groups were compared using a log-rank test. A signed-rank test was used to check for differences in T-cell fraction between paired tumor and uninvolved lung. TCRdb mirrors the immuneACCESS table, restricted to in-frame sequences. Some clones are absent from its copies; in checked studies, under half trace to an unresolved V gene, and the reason for the others is unknown. V, J and clone size are taken as reported in that table, and D and trimming were inferred from the DNA itself. The table for this sample lists roughly 13,000 clones; around two thirds of them were counted only once. Roughly 23% of the sample belongs to the ten largest clones.

General conclusions and limits of the study: Because different assays used different pieces of the same tissue, technical variation could not be distinguished from intratumor heterogeneity. Since assay coverage differed from patient to patient depending on how much tissue was available, TCR sequencing was done for only a subset of the cohort. Consistent with immunofluorescence CD3 counts, TCRbeta sequencing supported greater T cell infiltration in tumors than in uninvolved lung tissue. TCR-derived T-cell fraction did not differ between the flow cytometry-defined immunotypes IM1 (good prognosis) and IM2 (poor prognosis).

ICON enrollment began in early 2016, and the last patient was enrolled in the second half of 2018. From a subcohort of some 80 patients, fresh tumor and matched uninvolved tissue were collected for in-depth immune analyses, including TCR sequencing. DNA isolated from bulk tissue, without cell sorting, was used for TCR sequencing. Concerning this clone: This clone's antigen is unknown. Base quality data are lacking; no much larger clone is found one base away.

The sequence came from a human donor with non-small cell lung cancer. The sequence joins TRBV9 to TRBJ1-2; TRBD1 is a possible D gene, resting on 6 matching bases. Sequencing was done on a sample of uninvolved lung tissue not adjacent to the tumor. The DNA reads as follows: TGTGCCAGCAGCGTGAACCCATGGGGGGGCGATGGCTACACCTTC. It specifies CASSVNPWGGDGYTF.